One sample yielded the 3 T cell receptor beta chains listed below, sequenced in a study of T cells in Graves' hyperthyroidism and ophthalmopathy. Researchers took RNA transcripts and amplified the TCR beta CDR3 regions from them. In the first-round RT-PCR of the TCR CDR3, the HTBI primer set was used. TCRdb reprocessed the multiplex PCR reads via MiXCR and lists one record per CDR3 protein. The data show 400,000 to 450,000 distinct CDR3 sequences, with about 15% seen just once and 13% held by the top ten. Input material: blood. The receptors here all came from a man aged 18 to 30 with Graves' ophthalmopathy.

On this clonotype: This may be a read error: a much more frequent sequence differs by one nucleotide. V and J are TRBV5-1 and TRBJ1-3; D remains unclear. This CDR3 contains 15 residues. Germline V gene data show CDR1 as SGHRS and CDR2 as YFSETQ. CDR3 nucleotides: TGCGCCAGCAGCCTGACGGGAGCAGCTGGAAACACCTTATATTTT. Translation: CASSLTGAAGNTLYF.

This clonotype occurred many times. This chain links TRBV7-9 with TRBJ2-1, with no clear D. The germline CDR1 and CDR2 sequences are SEHNR and FQNEAQ (reference sequence). With 6 bases removed from V and 4 bases from J, the gap between germline ends came to 19 bases. The CDR3 is made up of 16 amino acids. This chain's CDR3 is CASSLKGRVRYNEQFF. CDR3 nucleotides: TGTGCCAGCAGTTTAAAGGGTAGGGTTAGGTACAATGAGCAGTTCTTC.

This clonotype was observed a few times. V gene TRBV10-2 combines with J gene TRBJ1-2; unclear D gene. Trimming pared 0 bases from V and 8 bases from J, leaving 19 bases between. Germline values: CDR1 WSHSY, CDR2 SAAADI. The CDR3 has 16 amino acids. For the CDR3, the DNA is TGCGCCAGCAGTGAGTCGAGTTTGTTTGAGGGAAGCGGCTACACCTTC. Protein product: CASSESSLFEGSGYTF.